This T cell receptor beta chain was profiled in a study of identical twins. General study findings and limits: Cord blood beta clonotypes present at high abundance carried fewer insertions; no such pattern appeared in memory repertoires. Partial confounding of zero-insertion analyses by invariant MAIT and iNKT cells was possible. With monozygotic twins, out-of-frame TCR alpha sharing exceeded what models estimated.

Germline V lookup: CDR1 DFQATT, CDR2 SNEGSKA (reference sequence). J was trimmed by 3 bases and V by 5 bases; bases with no gene match: 3. The CDR3 is 13 residues long. This clonotype was observed a few times. Its antigen remains unidentified. TCRdb independently ran MiXCR on the 5' RACE reads; one entry per CDR3 protein. The top ten clones hold approximately 0.25% of a sample with roughly 1.6 million distinct CDR3 sequences, less than 35% of them seen once. The rearrangement uses TRBV20-1 and TRBJ2-1; 8 bases agree with TRBD1. The specimen was cord blood. This TCR was sampled from a newborn girl in good health. This CDR3 is CSAGQGGYNEQFF. The DNA for the CDR3 is TGCAGTGCTGGACAGGGCGGCTACAATGAGCAGTTCTTC.